This T cell receptor beta chain originates from a study of metastatic and nonmetastatic thyroid tumors. Study information: Repertoire comparisons spanned blood and tumor or nodule tissue from malignant and benign thyroid patients. The study's findings and limits: Reported TCR beta diversity, measured in blood and tumor, was significantly higher for malignant thyroid tumors than for benign nodules.

No patient had received any treatment before thyroid surgery. This clone came up a few times. Its cognate antigen is unknown. MiXCR re-clonotyped the PCR reads for TCRdb. The table lists 89,000 or so clones, around 9.1% of them singletons. The V segment lost 6 bases and the J segment 5 bases; nucleotides outside the gene matches: 8. The CDR3 covers 14 residues. The specimen was blood. This TCR was recovered from a female donor with papillary thyroid cancer or a benign thyroid nodule (not recorded which). Some clones in this sample may be carry-over from other donors' samples. The chain combines TRBV12-3 or TRBV12-4 with TRBJ2-7; 9 bases are shared with TRBD1. CDR3 loop: CASSPAGTGNEQYF. The CDR3 nucleotides are TGTGCCAGCAGCCCAGCCGGGACAGGGAACGAGCAGTACTTC.